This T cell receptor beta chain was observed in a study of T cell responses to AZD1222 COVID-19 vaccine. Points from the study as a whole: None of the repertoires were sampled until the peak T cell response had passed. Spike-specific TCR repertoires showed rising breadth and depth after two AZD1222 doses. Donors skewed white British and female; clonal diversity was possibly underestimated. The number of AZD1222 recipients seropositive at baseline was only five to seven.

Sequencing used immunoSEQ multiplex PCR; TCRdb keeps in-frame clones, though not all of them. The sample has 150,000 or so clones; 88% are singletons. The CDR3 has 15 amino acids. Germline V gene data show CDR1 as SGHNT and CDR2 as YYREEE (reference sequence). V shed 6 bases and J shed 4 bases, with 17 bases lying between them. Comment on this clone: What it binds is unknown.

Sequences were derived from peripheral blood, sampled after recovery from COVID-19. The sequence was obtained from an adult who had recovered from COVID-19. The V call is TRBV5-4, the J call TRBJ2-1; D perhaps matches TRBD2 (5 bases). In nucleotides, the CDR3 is TGTGCCAGCACCGAGTCCCTAGCACTTTACAATGAGCAGTTCTTC. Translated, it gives CASTESLALYNEQFF. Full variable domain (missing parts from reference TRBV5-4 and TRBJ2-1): ETGVTQSPTHLIKTRGQQVTLRCSSQSGHNTVSWYQQALGQGPQFIFQYYREEENGRGNFPPRFSGLQFPNYSSELNVNALELDDSALYLCASTESLALYNEQFFGPGTRLTVL.